These 28 T cell receptor beta chains came from one sample sequenced in a study of response to subunit inactivated influenza vaccine (dated by TCRdb to 2016 to 2019). Library preparation employed RT-PCR. Sequencing instrument: Illumina HiSeq 2500. TCRdb's own reprocessing of the public reads used fastp at Q25 and MiXCR and kept productive beta chains. Identical CDR3 proteins give one entry, which carries the most common genes and DNA. This sample has roughly 500,000 distinct CDR3 sequences in its table, and approximately 15% of those were observed once. The ten largest clonotypes hold less than 4% of the sample. Specimen: CD4+ T cells sorted from PBMCs, collected roughly 24 months after vaccination. The receptors stem from a man in his fifties or sixties who received an inactivated influenza vaccine. Donor details come from another sample of the same person, matched by shared clones.

This clonotype was observed a few times. CDR3 in amino acids: CASSQDIGGGELFF. The CDR3 region has the DNA TGTGCCAGCAGCCAAGATATCGGAGGCGGGGAGCTGTTTTTT. The V call is TRBV4-2, the J call TRBJ2-2; tentative D call: TRBD2 (5 bases). V was clipped by 0 bases and J by 7 bases, with 9 bases between them. Per the germline V gene, CDR1 is LGHNA and CDR2 is YNFKEQ. CDR3 size: 14 residues.

This clonotype turned up a few times. This rearrangement joins TRBV28 to TRBJ1-1; D is perhaps TRBD1 (5 bases). The V end was cut by 3 bases, the J end by 5 bases, with 13 bases between. Germline CDR1 is MDHEN and CDR2 is SYDVKM. The CDR3 sequence is 14 residues long. Here the CDR3 reads CASSFPTEGTEAFF. As DNA, the CDR3 is TGTGCCAGCAGTTTCCCGACAGAGGGAACTGAAGCTTTCTTT.

V usage is TRBV27 and J usage is TRBJ2-5; weak D call: TRBD2 (6 bases). The CDR3 is 18 residues long. The germline V gene has CDR1 MNHEY and CDR2 SMNVEV (reference sequence). V lost 2 bases and J lost 1, with 20 bases in between. This CDR3 reads CASSLKYLTGAVQETQYF. In DNA form, the CDR3 reads TGTGCCAGCAGTTTAAAATACCTAACGGGAGCCGTCCAAGAGACCCAGTACTTC.

A few counts support this clonotype. This chain links TRBV5-5 with TRBJ2-5; possibly TRBD1 for D (6 bases). The germline V gene encodes CDR1 SGHKS and CDR2 YYEKEE (reference sequence). The length of the CDR3 is 15 residues. V was clipped by 4 bases and J by 2 bases, with 15 bases between them. CDR3 loop: CASSRLDSLQETQYF. CDR3 nucleotide sequence: TGTGCCAGCAGCCGCCTGGACAGCTTACAAGAGACCCAGTACTTC.

This chain connects TRBV7-2 to TRBJ2-7; 7 nucleotides align to TRBD1. CDR1 is SGHTA, CDR2 FQGNSA, per germline. The CDR3 contains 14 residues. V was clipped by 1 base and J by 2 bases; unmatched bases: 2. The CDR3 region has the DNA TGTGCCAGCAGCTTAGTCGGGACAGCCTACGAGCAGTACTTC. Residues: CASSLVGTAYEQYF.

The CDR3 nucleotides read TGCAGCGTACGACTTAAGTTCACAGATACGCAGTATTTT. Amino acids: CSVRLKFTDTQYF. This sequence joins TRBV29-1 and TRBJ2-3; D is uncertain. This CDR3 is built from 13 residues. Trimming shortened V by 6 bases and J by 2 bases, and 12 bases separated the two germline ends. Looked up from germline, CDR1 is SQVTM and CDR2 is ANQGSEA.

The chain joins TRBV20-1 to TRBJ2-7; D remains unclear. The germline V gene has CDR1 DFQATT and CDR2 SNEGSKA (reference sequence). CDR3 size: 13 residues. Between the trimmed V and J ends, which lost 2 bases and 2 bases, there was a span of 10 bases. CDR3 bases: TGCAGTGCTAGATCGGCCTTAGCCTACGAGCAGTACTTC. Its translation is CSARSALAYEQYF.

The gene calls are TRBV12-3 or TRBV12-4 and TRBJ2-7; D unclear. The CDR3 is 12 residues long. The ends were cut back, 3 bases at V and 5 bases at J, with 8 bases in the middle. Here the CDR3 DNA reads TGTGCCAGCAGTTTGTCCAAGGACGAGCAGTACTTC. Encoded protein: CASSLSKDEQYF.

This clonotype was picked up a small number of times. V gene TRBV12-3 or TRBV12-4 combines with J gene TRBJ2-3, with 7 bases that match TRBD1. This CDR3 has 15 residues. The ends lost 4 bases at V and 0 bases at J; junction bases unmatched: 4. The DNA of the CDR3 is TGTGCCAGCAGTTCGACAGGGCTCAGCACAGATACGCAGTATTTT. Protein product: CASSSTGLSTDTQYF.

This clonotype has just a few counts. This sequence joins TRBV13 and TRBJ2-7; D is uncertain. V lost 4 bases to trimming and J lost 2 bases, with 12 bases between them. The CDR3 consists of 14 residues. Germline CDR1 PRHDT, CDR2 FYEKMQ (reference sequence). The chain's CDR3 is CASSSLETPYEQYF. CDR3 nucleotides: TGTGCCAGCAGCTCGCTAGAAACCCCCTACGAGCAGTACTTC. The variable domain in full, with the rest retrieved from reference TRBV13 and TRBJ2-7, is AAGVIQSPRHLIKEKRETATLKCYPIPRHDTVYWYQQGPGQDPQFLISFYEKMQSDKGSIPDRFSAQQFSDYHSELNMSSLELGDSALYFCASSSLETPYEQYFGPGTRLTVT.

This clonotype was detected a few times. The chain couples TRBV20-1 to TRBJ2-5; 11 bases map to TRBD1. Trimming removed 3 bases from V and 1 base from J; junction bases left unmatched: 19. CDR1 and CDR2 (germline): DFQATT, SNEGSKA (reference sequence). CDR3 length equals 20 residues. The CDR3 reads CSASLTRGQGVWSPQETQYF. CDR3 DNA sequence: TGCAGTGCTAGTCTCACTCGGGGACAGGGGGTTTGGTCCCCCCAAGAGACCCAGTACTTC.

In this sample, this clonotype turned up a few times. The chain combines TRBV4-2 with TRBJ2-3; no clear D. Germline CDR1 reads LGHNA; CDR2 reads YNFKEQ. The V and J ends lost 1 base and 4 bases respectively, with 9 bases between them. This CDR3 has 14 amino acids. The DNA for the CDR3 is TGTGCCAGCAGCCAAGGAAGGAAATCAGATACGCAGTATTTT. Translating gives CASSQGRKSDTQYF.

This clonotype has a handful of counts. The chain is built from TRBV10-3 and TRBJ2-7, with D perhaps TRBD2 (5 bases). CDR3 length: 13 amino acids. Trimming cost V 7 bases and J 5 bases, with 15 bases left between them. Germline V gene sequence: CDR1 ENHRY, CDR2 SYGVKD. This CDR3 is CAITGSPSNEQYF. Here the CDR3 DNA reads TGTGCCATCACGGGGAGCCCTTCTAACGAGCAGTACTTC.

This clonotype was seen more than once but under ten times. This sequence joins TRBV5-1 and TRBJ2-3; D perhaps matches TRBD2 (6 bases). V lost 4 bases, J lost 6 bases, and 24 bases lay in between. The CDR3 runs 17 residues. CDR1 is SGHRS and CDR2 is YFSETQ in the germline V gene. CDR3 in DNA: TGCGCCAGCAGCCTGCTGACCATAGCGGCCACCGGGGATACGCAGTATTTT. Translation: CASSLLTIAATGDTQYF.

Here the CDR3 reads CSVETTSAHGDTQYF. For the CDR3, the DNA is TGCAGCGTTGAGACGACTAGCGCTCACGGAGATACGCAGTATTTT. This chain joins TRBV29-1 and TRBJ2-3; 8 nucleotides agree with TRBD2. Germline CDR1 and CDR2: SQVTM and ANQGSEA. J gave up 5 bases and V 3 bases, and 10 bases lay outside the gene matches. CDR3 length equals 15 residues.

Only a few counts were recorded for this clonotype. The V call is TRBV11-2, the J call TRBJ2-6; the D is unclear. V lost 7 bases and J 2 bases, leaving 6 bases between the germline ends. This CDR3 has 13 residues. The V gene's germline CDR1 is SGHAT and CDR2 FQNNGV. This chain's CDR3 is CASKVAGANVLTF. CDR3 DNA sequence: TGTGCCAGCAAGGTTGCTGGGGCCAACGTCCTGACTTTC.

This chain uses TRBV12-3 or TRBV12-4 with TRBJ1-1; TRBD1 might be the D (6 bases). V was clipped by 5 bases and J by 4 bases, with 23 bases between them. CDR3 length: 17 amino acids. CDR3 nucleotide sequence: TGTGCCAGCAGTGACACAGGGCGGGGTGCGATAAGCACTGAAGCTTTCTTT. It is translated as CASSDTGRGAISTEAFF.

The chain carries TRBV27 and TRBJ1-1; D gene uncertain. CDR1 MNHEY and CDR2 SMNVEV come from the germline V gene (reference sequence). The CDR3 runs to 15 residues. V was cut by 5 bases and J by 0 bases, with 13 bases left in between. The CDR3 nucleotides read TGTGCCAGCAGTATCCTTGGACCGATGAACACTGAAGCTTTCTTT. This codes for CASSILGPMNTEAFF.

The chain has TRBV3-1 and TRBJ2-1; 8 nucleotides line up with TRBD2. Germline trimming cut 1 base from V and 6 bases from J; bases unmatched to any gene: 11. CDR1 and CDR2 from the germline V gene are LGHDT and YNNKEL (reference sequence). The CDR3 sequence is 17 residues long. The CDR3 DNA is TGTGCCAGCAGCCAAGTCGGGGGGGGCCGGACGGGCAATGAGCAGTTCTTC. This translates into CASSQVGGGRTGNEQFF.

As regards this clonotype: One end of the junction does not line up with germline, which may come from a read error. This rearrangement joins TRBV15 to TRBJ1-1; the D is unclear. CDR1 LNHNV and CDR2 YYDKDF come from the germline V gene (reference sequence). The CDR3 is 13 amino acids. CDR3 DNA sequence: TGTGCCACCAGTTGGTCACCGAACCCTGAAGCTTTCTTT. Translation gives CATSWSPNPEAFF.

This clonotype was seen a few times. This chain links TRBV7-2 with TRBJ2-1, with D possibly matching TRBD2 (6 bases). The CDR3 length is 14 residues. Per germline, CDR1 SGHTA and CDR2 FQGNSA. V lost 5 bases and J lost 4, with 12 bases in between. The DNA of the CDR3 is TGTGCCAGCAGCCCTCGGGAGCCGTACAATGAGCAGTTCTTC. It codes for CASSPREPYNEQFF. Using reference TRBV7-2 and TRBJ2-1 for the parts outside the CDR3, the full variable domain is GAGVSQSPSNKVTEKGKDVELRCDPISGHTALYWYRQSLGQGLEFLIYFQGNSAPDKSGLPSDRFSAERTGGSVSTLTIQRTQQEDSAVYLCASSPREPYNEQFFGPGTRLTVL.

J is TRBJ2-1 and V is TRBV12-3 or TRBV12-4; 8 bases match TRBD1. The CDR3 has 15 amino acids. Trimming took 7 bases from V and 4 from J; bases not matched to a gene: 9. Written as DNA, the CDR3 is TGTGCCAGCAAGGCGTTAGGACAGGGTTACAATGAGCAGTTCTTC. Its translation is CASKALGQGYNEQFF.

This clonotype was found a few times. The chain links TRBV7-2 to TRBJ2-3; D unclear. From germline, CDR1 is SGHTA and CDR2 FQGNSA. This CDR3 spans 12 amino acids. Trimming took off 3 bases at V and 2 bases at J, with 3 bases between the two ends. The CDR3 sequence: CASSFNTDTQYF. Written as DNA, the CDR3 is TGTGCCAGCAGCTTTAACACAGATACGCAGTATTTT.

The chain uses TRBV20-1 and TRBJ2-1; the match to TRBD1 covers 12 bases. J lost 6 bases, V lost 6 bases, and 15 bases had no gene match. Germline V gene sequence: CDR1 DFQATT, CDR2 SNEGSKA (reference sequence). This CDR3 spans 17 amino acids. CDR3 nucleotide sequence: TGCAGTGCCCCCAGCTCATCCGGGACAGGGGGCGGCAATGAGCAGTTCTTC. This encodes CSAPSSSGTGGGNEQFF.

In this sample, this clonotype turned up many times. The chain links TRBV12-3 or TRBV12-4 to TRBJ2-5, with 7 bases fitting TRBD2. The V and J ends lost 8 bases and 4 bases, in that order; junction bases with no gene match: 10. This CDR3 is 14 amino acids long. The CDR3 reads CASATSDFLETQYF. CDR3 in DNA: TGTGCCAGCGCTACTAGCGATTTTTTAGAGACCCAGTACTTC.

In this sample, this clonotype turned up a few times. V is TRBV5-5 and J is TRBJ2-5; a possible D gene is TRBD2 (5 bases). The ends were cut back, 2 bases at V and 5 bases at J, with 16 bases in the middle. This CDR3 region has 15 residues. The germline CDR1 and CDR2 sequences are SGHKS and YYEKEE (reference sequence). In DNA form, the CDR3 reads TGTGCCAGCAGCTTATCGACTCTCCCGGGGGAGACCCAGTACTTC. Protein product: CASSLSTLPGETQYF. Supplemented by reference TRBV5-5 and TRBJ2-5, the full variable domain reads DAGVTQSPTHLIKTRGQQVTLRCSPISGHKSVSWYQQVLGQGPQFIFQYYEKEERGRGNFPDRFSARQFPNYSSELNVNALLLGDSALYLCASSLSTLPGETQYFGPGTRLLVL.

This clonotype was seen more than once but under ten times. The chain carries TRBV6-2 or TRBV6-3 and TRBJ2-3, with 9 bases lining up with TRBD2. The junction had 14 bases not matched to a gene; V was cut back by 1 base and J by 6 bases. CDR1 is MNHEY, CDR2 SVGEGT, per germline. This CDR3 is 18 amino acids long. The CDR3 region is CASSYWLASGDERDTQYF. Written as DNA, the CDR3 is TGTGCCAGCAGTTACTGGTTGGCTAGCGGGGACGAGCGGGATACGCAGTATTTT.

This clonotype was observed a few times. V is TRBV3-1 and J is TRBJ2-1; D not certain. The V end was cut by 5 bases, the J end by 8 bases, with 10 bases between. Germline values: CDR1 LGHDT, CDR2 YNNKEL (reference sequence). The CDR3 has 12 amino acids. Written as DNA, the CDR3 is TGTGCCAGCAGCTTCTTAAGCGATGAGCAGTTCTTC. Encoded protein: CASSFLSDEQFF.